What follows are 2 T cell receptor beta chains derived from one specimen sequenced in a study of identical twins. TCRdb re-called the 5' RACE reads through MiXCR, storing one row per CDR3 protein. In the table there are 1.5 million or so distinct CDR3 sequences, about 32% of which are singletons. Sequenced: cord blood. These receptors were taken from a newborn girl in good health.

This clonotype has only one observation. This chain's CDR3 is CASSPLGPGTEAFF. In DNA form, the CDR3 reads TGCGCCAGCAGCCCCCTCGGCCCGGGGACTGAAGCTTTCTTT. This chain uses TRBV5-1 with TRBJ1-1; no firm D call. Germline loops: CDR1 SGHRS, CDR2 YFSETQ. The CDR3 runs 14 residues. Trimming removed 4 bases from V and 5 bases from J, with 15 bases in between.

The rearrangement joins TRBV7-2 to TRBJ2-4, with 8 bases identical to TRBD2. The J call is uncertain, as TRBJ2-5 better fits the DNA end. Looked up from germline, CDR1 is SGHTA and CDR2 is FQGNSA. This CDR3 has 16 residues. The CDR3 region is CASSLVPGGGRETQYF. CDR3 DNA: TGTGCCAGCAGCTTAGTTCCGGGAGGGGGACGGGAGACCCAGTACTTC.